Below, one TCR beta chain is given with its context. This receptor's antigen is unknown. The record has no base qualities; no much larger clone is one base away. Each donor gave one peripheral blood draw, averaging roughly 120 mL, which was collected into heparinised tubes. Using a panel that included CD45RO, CCR7, CD25, CD127, CD95 and CD27, naive, central memory, regulatory and stem cell-like memory CD4+ T cells were sorted on a BD FACSAria II. A purity above 95% was achieved for all sorted populations. PBMCs were isolated right away by Lymphoprep density gradient centrifugation and were stained directly, without culture. To minimize batch effects, samples were stained and sorted in pairs, one healthy donor with one patient per experiment. This sample is drawn from a study of beta chain features in type 1 diabetes (dated 2018 in TCRdb). Notes on the research overall: No differences in mean age, gender distribution, total cell number or subset yield were found between patients and healthy donors. A total of about 100,000,000 sorted cells were examined across all samples, and RNA yield correlated strongly with the number of cells per subset. In the study, TCRB repertoires of sorted circulating CD4+ T cell subsets from recently diagnosed type 1 diabetes patients were compared with those of matched healthy donors. Regulatory and stem cell-like memory subsets were obtained from only 8 patients and roughly eight healthy donors, while naive and central memory subsets were obtained from all 30 or so donors. What the work shows at the level of the full study, not this receptor alone: The naive, central memory and regulatory TCRB repertoires appeared to resemble one another more closely among patients than among healthy donors. Because cDNA was sequenced instead of genomic DNA, activated cells with high expression could be over-represented, although the groups did not differ in activation or CD3 levels. At VDJ recombination sites, type 1 diabetes patients had fewer insertions and more deleted nucleotides, which implies abnormalities in thymic rearrangement. HLA sub-analyses involved small numbers of individuals, so any influence of HLA type on TCRB rearrangement remained unresolved. In all four CD4+ subsets, TCRB CDR3 length was moderately but significantly shorter in type 1 diabetes patients. Shorter templates might have been favored by PCR, but patient and control samples were amplified and corrected together, so both groups would have been affected equally by any skew.

All of the isolated RNA was reverse transcribed with the High Capacity cDNA Reverse Transcription Kit, so expressed TCRB transcripts were sequenced. Deep immunoSEQ sequencing was performed on naive, central memory and regulatory T cell samples, with an average of around 3.5 million total reads per sample. Sorted cells were lysed in RLT buffer, and RNA was extracted using DNase-treated RNeasy Micro or Mini kits according to cell number. To prevent cross-contamination, each cell subset was processed individually, whereas patient and healthy donor samples were processed jointly. The immunoSEQ multiplex PCR was used to amplify TCRB sequences from cDNA, generating 87-bp fragments that spanned the CDR3 region. Sequencing of the amplicons was performed on the Illumina HiSeq platform. Under the source paper's analysis protocol: PCR bias was corrected computationally using synthetic template baselines, and reads within Hamming distance 2 were collapsed, with unmergeable singletons discarded. Reads were aligned against IMGT to assign V, D and J genes, CDR3 length and insertions or deletions at six rearrangement sites. Within each subset, clonotype counts were normalized to sorted cell number, and only after that were true diversity and Gini coefficients computed with the tcR R package. The overlap coefficient, calculated on TCRB nucleotide sequences, was used to measure repertoire sharing. Imported from immuneACCESS, the table was reduced by TCRdb to in-frame sequences with V and J called. These copies leave out some clones; in studies compared against another copy, an unresolved V gene accounts for under half, and the cause of the remainder is not known. Clone size and the V and J calls come from that table; the DNA yielded D and trimming. The sample contains 140,000 to 150,000 clones, about 50% of them found a single time. Clones ranked in the top ten supply around 0.39% of the sample.

Compared with germline, V lacks 4 bases and J lacks 4 bases; bases without a gene match: 8. Looking up the germline V gene yields CDR1 MDHEN and CDR2 SYDVKM. From the cysteine up to the phenylalanine, the CDR3 has a length of 16 residues. The read is trimmed to its CDR3 DNA, 48 bases read in frame from base 1. Sequenced sample: Tregs from blood. The cell subset or site label on this specimen signifies: regulatory CD4+ T cells. The chain is encoded by TRBV28 joined to TRBJ2-3; TRBD1 aligns with 10 central bases. This TCR was sampled from a man between 18 and 29 years old in good health. The DNA sequence follows: TGTGCCAGCAGTTCCCACCGGGACAGGGGAGCAGATACGCAGTATTTT. Its coded protein is CASSSHRDRGADTQYF. Here the CDR3 is joined to the reference TRBV28 and TRBJ2-3 genes, and the full variable domain is: DVKVTQSSRYLVKRTGEKVFLECVQDMDHENMFWYRQDPGLGLRLIYFSYDVKMKEKGDIPEGYSVSREKKERFSLILESASTNQTSMYLCASSSHRDRGADTQYFGPGTRLTVL.